Given below is one T cell receptor beta chain in context. Antigen specificity is unknown. This sample stems from a study of response to subunit inactivated influenza vaccine. Study-wide results and limits: The authors offered the suggestion that each seasonal influenza vaccination recruits few new T cells.

TCRdb recomputed calls from the RT-PCR reads with MiXCR, one row per CDR3 protein. The sample lists about 480,000 distinct CDR3 sequences; approximately 11% were seen once. V was clipped by 4 bases and J by 5 bases; unmatched bases: 8. The CDR3 is made up of 15 amino acids. Germline CDR1 reads DFQATT; CDR2 reads SNEGSKA (reference sequence). The chain links TRBV20-1 to TRBJ2-2, with 9 nucleotides matching TRBD2. The clonotype comes from a man aged 45-65 years who received an inactivated influenza vaccine. The sequencing here drew on PBMCs from blood, taken 45 days after vaccination. The CDR3 bases are TGCAGTGCTAATAGCGGGGGTTCTATAACCGGGGAGCTGTTTTTT. Translation: CSANSGGSITGELFF.